This entry is about one TCR beta chain. The CDR3 contains 21 residues. Trimming removed 2 bases from V and 2 bases from J, with 31 bases in between. Germline V gene data show CDR1 as GTSNPN and CDR2 as SVGIG (reference sequence). This sample was taken from a study of blood T cell repertoires in COVID-19. Study summary: Sites across the United States, Italy and Spain contributed samples from acute and convalescent COVID-19. T cells, B-cell-depleted T cells, or PBMCs provided the cDNA or gDNA that served as material.

Authors' analysis steps: Quantification of nucleated cells was approximated via reference gene primer amplification. Measured with immunoSEQ multiplex PCR; TCRdb has only the in-frame clones, and not every one. For V, J and clone size, that table is used; D and trimming come from the DNA. The sample yields roughly 140,000 clones, roughly 80% seen once. This TCR came from a man between 65 and 80 years old who had recovered from COVID-19. The sequenced sample consisted of peripheral blood. The rearrangement joins TRBV30 to TRBJ2-1, with D perhaps TRBD2 (12 bases). The CDR3 DNA sequence: TGTGCCTGGAGTTCGGGGACAGGGGGAACTAGCGGGAGGAGAACCTACAATGAGCAGTTCTTC. Protein sequence: CAWSSGTGGTSGRRTYNEQFF.